The sequence of this T cell receptor beta chain was determined in a study of CD8 T cells in Susac syndrome. Germline lookup yields CDR1 SGHRS and CDR2 YFSETQ. CDR3 length equals 14 residues. V was trimmed by 2 bases and J by 9 bases, leaving 17 bases between them. Sequencing of TCR beta covered CD8+ and CD4+ T cells obtained from blood. CD8+ and CD4+ T cells were negatively isolated; TEMRA cells were FACS-enriched. With random hexamers, 0.5 to 1 ug RNA was reverse transcribed. Amplification of TCR beta CDR3 used immunoSEQ multiplex PCR across 54 Vbeta and 13 Jbeta. TCRdb reanalysed the immunoSEQ multiplex PCR reads using MiXCR and keeps one entry per CDR3 protein. The sample consists of some 300,000 distinct CDR3 sequences, about 82% of them appearing once.

Source material: CD8+ T cells from PBMCs. The clonotype comes from a human donor with multiple sclerosis. V usage is TRBV5-1 and J usage is TRBJ1-1, with D unresolved. The CDR3 spells CASSLPTLDQQAFF. CDR3 in DNA: TGCGCCAGCAGCTTACCAACCTTGGACCAACAAGCTTTCTTT. Based on the CDR3 plus reference TRBV5-1 and TRBJ1-1, the full variable domain is KAGVTQTPRYLIKTRGQQVTLSCSPISGHRSVSWYQQTPGQGLQFLFEYFSETQRNKGNFPGRFSGRQFSNSRSEMNVSTLELGDSALYLCASSLPTLDQQAFFGQGTRLTVV.